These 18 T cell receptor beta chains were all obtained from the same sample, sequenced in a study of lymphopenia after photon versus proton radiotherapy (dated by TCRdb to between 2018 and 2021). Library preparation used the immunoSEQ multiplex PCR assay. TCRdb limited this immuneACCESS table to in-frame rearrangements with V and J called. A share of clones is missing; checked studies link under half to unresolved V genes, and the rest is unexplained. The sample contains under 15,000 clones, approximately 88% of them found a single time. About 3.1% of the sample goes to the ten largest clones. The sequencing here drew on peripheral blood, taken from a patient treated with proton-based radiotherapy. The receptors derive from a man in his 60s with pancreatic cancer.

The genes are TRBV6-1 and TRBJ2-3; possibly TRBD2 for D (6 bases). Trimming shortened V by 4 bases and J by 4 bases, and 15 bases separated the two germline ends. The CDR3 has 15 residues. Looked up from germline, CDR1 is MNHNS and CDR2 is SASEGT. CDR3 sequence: CASSAGTAGADTQYF. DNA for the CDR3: TGTGCCAGCAGTGCTGGGACTGCTGGGGCAGATACGCAGTATTTT.

CDR3 in DNA: TGCGCCAGCAGCTTTACAGGGAACTACGAGCAGTACTTC. Its translation: CASSFTGNYEQYF. V gene TRBV5-1 combines with J gene TRBJ2-7; D is perhaps TRBD1 (6 bases). The germline V and J ends were trimmed by 2 bases and 3 bases, with 9 bases remaining between them. CDR3 length: 13 residues. Germline V CDR1 and CDR2: SGHRS, YFSETQ.

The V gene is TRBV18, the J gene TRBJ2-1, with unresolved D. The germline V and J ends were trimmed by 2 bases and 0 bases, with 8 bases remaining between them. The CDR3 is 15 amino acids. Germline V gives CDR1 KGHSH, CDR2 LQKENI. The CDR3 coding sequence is TGTGCCAGCTCACCATCGACGGGCTCCTACAATGAGCAGTTCTTC. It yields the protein CASSPSTGSYNEQFF.

CDR3 DNA sequence: TGTGCCAGCAGCTTAGATCAGGTTAATGAAAAACTGTTTTTT. As protein: CASSLDQVNEKLFF. The rearrangement joins TRBV7-9 to TRBJ1-4, with D unresolved. The V end was cut by 1 base, the J end by 4 bases, with 7 bases between. This CDR3 has 14 residues. Germline lookup yields CDR1 SEHNR and CDR2 FQNEAQ (reference sequence).

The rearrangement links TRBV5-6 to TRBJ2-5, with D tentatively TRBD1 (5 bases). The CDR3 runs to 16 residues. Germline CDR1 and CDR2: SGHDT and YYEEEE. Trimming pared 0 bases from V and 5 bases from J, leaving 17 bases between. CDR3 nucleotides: TGTGCCAGCAGCTTGGCAAACATCAGGGCCCAGGAGACCCAGTACTTC. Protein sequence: CASSLANIRAQETQYF.

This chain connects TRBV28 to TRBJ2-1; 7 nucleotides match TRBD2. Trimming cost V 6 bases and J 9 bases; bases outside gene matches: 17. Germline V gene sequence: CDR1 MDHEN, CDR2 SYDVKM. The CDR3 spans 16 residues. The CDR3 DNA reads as TGTGCCAGCAGGGGCGGTTTAGCGGGCCCCACAAGTGAGCAGTTCTTC. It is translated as CASRGGLAGPTSEQFF. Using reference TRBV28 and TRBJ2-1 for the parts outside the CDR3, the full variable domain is DVKVTQSSRYLVKRTGEKVFLECVQDMDHENMFWYRQDPGLGLRLIYFSYDVKMKEKGDIPEGYSVSREKKERFSLILESASTNQTSMYLCASRGGLAGPTSEQFFGPGTRLTVL.

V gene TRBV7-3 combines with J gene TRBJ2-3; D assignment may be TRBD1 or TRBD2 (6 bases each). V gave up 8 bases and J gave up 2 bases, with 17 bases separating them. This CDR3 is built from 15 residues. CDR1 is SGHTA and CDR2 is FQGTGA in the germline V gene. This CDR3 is CASSKGGVLTDTQYF. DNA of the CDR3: TGTGCCAGCTCGAAGGGGGGCGTACTCACAGATACGCAGTATTTT.

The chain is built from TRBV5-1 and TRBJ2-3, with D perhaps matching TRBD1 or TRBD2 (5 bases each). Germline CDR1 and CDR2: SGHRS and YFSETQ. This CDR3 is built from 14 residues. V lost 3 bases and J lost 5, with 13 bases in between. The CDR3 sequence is CASSSGPGGDTQYF. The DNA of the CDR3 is TGCGCCAGCAGCTCTGGACCTGGGGGAGATACGCAGTATTTT. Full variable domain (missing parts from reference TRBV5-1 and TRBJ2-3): KAGVTQTPRYLIKTRGQQVTLSCSPISGHRSVSWYQQTPGQGLQFLFEYFSETQRNKGNFPGRFSGRQFSNSRSEMNVSTLELGDSALYLCASSSGPGGDTQYFGPGTRLTVL.

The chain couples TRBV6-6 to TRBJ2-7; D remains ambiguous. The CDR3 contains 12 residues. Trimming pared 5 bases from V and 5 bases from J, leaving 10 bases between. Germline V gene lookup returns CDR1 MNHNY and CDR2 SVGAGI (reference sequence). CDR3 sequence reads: CASSTTTHEQYF. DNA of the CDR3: TGTGCCAGCAGTACCACTACCCACGAGCAGTACTTC.

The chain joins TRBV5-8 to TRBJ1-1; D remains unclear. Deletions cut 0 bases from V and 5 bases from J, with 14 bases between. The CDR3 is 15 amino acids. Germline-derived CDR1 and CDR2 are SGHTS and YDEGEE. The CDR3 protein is CASSLAGVRRTEAFF. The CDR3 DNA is TGTGCCAGCAGCTTGGCCGGGGTAAGACGGACTGAAGCTTTCTTT.

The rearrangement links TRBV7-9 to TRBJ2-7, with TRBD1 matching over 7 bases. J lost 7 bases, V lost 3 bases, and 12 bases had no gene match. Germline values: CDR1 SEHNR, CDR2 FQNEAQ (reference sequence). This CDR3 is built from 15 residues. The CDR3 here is CASSLTGSSSEEQYF. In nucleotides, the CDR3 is TGTGCCAGCAGCTTGACAGGGTCCTCCTCAGAGGAGCAGTACTTC. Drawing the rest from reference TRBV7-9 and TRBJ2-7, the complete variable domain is DTGVSQNPRHKITKRGQNVTFRCDPISEHNRLYWYRQTLGQGPEFLTYFQNEAQLEKSRLLSDRFSAERPKGSFSTLEIQRTEQGDSAMYLCASSLTGSSSEEQYFGPGTRLTVT.

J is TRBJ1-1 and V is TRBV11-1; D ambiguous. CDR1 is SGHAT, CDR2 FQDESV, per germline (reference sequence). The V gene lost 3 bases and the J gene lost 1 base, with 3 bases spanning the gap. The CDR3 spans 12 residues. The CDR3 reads CASSFTNTEAFF. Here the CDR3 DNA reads TGTGCCAGCAGCTTTACGAACACTGAAGCTTTCTTT.

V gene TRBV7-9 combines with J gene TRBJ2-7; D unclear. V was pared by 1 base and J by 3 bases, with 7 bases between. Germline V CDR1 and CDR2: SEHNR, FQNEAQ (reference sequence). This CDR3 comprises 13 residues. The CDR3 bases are TGTGCCAGCAGCTTAGGGACCCACTACGAGCAGTACTTC. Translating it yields CASSLGTHYEQYF.

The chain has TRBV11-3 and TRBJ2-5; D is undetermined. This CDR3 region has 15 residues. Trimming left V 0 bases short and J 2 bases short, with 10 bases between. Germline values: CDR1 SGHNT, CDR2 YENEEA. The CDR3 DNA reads TGTGCCAGCAGCTTAGATGGGCCGGATCAAGAGACCCAGTACTTC. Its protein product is CASSLDGPDQETQYF. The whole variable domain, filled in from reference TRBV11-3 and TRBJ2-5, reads EAGVVQSPRYKIIEKKQPVAFWCNPISGHNTLYWYLQNLGQGPELLIRYENEEAVDDSQLPKDRFSAERLKGVDSTLKIQPAELGDSAVYLCASSLDGPDQETQYFGPGTRLLVL.

CDR3 nucleotides: TGTGCCAGCCGACAACAAGGGGAAAAACTGTTTTTT. Amino acid sequence: CASRQQGEKLFF. This sequence joins TRBV2 and TRBJ1-4; no definite D call. Germline CDR1 and CDR2: SNHLY and FYNNEI. The CDR3 has 12 amino acids. V gave up 8 bases and J gave up 8 bases, with 12 bases separating them.

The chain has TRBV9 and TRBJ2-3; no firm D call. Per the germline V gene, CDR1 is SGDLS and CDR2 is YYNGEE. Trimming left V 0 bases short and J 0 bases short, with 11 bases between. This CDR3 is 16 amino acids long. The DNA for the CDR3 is TGTGCCAGCAGCGTAGAGTCCCAGTCTAGCACAGATACGCAGTATTTT. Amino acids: CASSVESQSSTDTQYF.

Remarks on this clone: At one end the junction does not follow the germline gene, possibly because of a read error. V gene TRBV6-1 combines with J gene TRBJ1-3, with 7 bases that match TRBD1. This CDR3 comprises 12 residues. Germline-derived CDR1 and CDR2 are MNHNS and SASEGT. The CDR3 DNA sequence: TGTGCCAGCAGTGTTTTCCGGGACAGCGTGGATTTT. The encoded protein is CASSVFRDSVDF.

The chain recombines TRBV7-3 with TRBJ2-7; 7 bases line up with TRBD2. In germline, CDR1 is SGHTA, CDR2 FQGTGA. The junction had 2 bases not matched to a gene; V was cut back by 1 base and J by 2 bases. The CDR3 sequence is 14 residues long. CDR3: CASSLIAGTYEQYF. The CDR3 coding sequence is TGTGCCAGCAGCTTAATAGCGGGCACCTACGAGCAGTACTTC.